This T cell receptor (beta chain) was observed in a study of T cell changes during pregnancy in multiple sclerosis (dated 2019 in TCRdb). Concerning the study at large: In women with multiple sclerosis, the researchers looked at how the T cell repertoire shifted as pregnancy progressed.

Preparation of the library involved the immunoSEQ multiplex PCR assay. In TCRdb, the immuneACCESS table is reduced to in-frame sequences with V and J assigned. These tables do not hold every clone; where another copy was compared, an unresolved V gene accounts for under half, and the others remain unexplained. The sample table lists approximately 70,000 clones, 80% to 95% of them with a count of one. The ten largest account for under 2% of the sample. This clone was seen only once. The target of this receptor is not known. No base quality values were provided; no much bigger clone lies one nucleotide off. Trimming takes 4 bases off V and 5 bases off J; junction bases not matched to a gene: 9. The CDR3, cysteine through phenylalanine, is 16 amino acids long. Solely the CDR3 DNA is kept, with 48 bases framed from the first base. Sequences SGHDT (CDR1) and YYEEEE (CDR2) are obtained from the germline V gene.

The sample here was peripheral blood, taken in the second trimester of pregnancy. The chain is encoded by TRBV5-6 joined to TRBJ2-5, with 12 bases matching TRBD2. This TCR was recovered from a female donor with multiple sclerosis, enrolled in a pregnancy study. The CDR3 region: CASSPRLAGVGETQYF. The bases are TGTGCCAGCAGCCCACGACTAGCGGGAGTAGGGGAGACCCAGTACTTC.